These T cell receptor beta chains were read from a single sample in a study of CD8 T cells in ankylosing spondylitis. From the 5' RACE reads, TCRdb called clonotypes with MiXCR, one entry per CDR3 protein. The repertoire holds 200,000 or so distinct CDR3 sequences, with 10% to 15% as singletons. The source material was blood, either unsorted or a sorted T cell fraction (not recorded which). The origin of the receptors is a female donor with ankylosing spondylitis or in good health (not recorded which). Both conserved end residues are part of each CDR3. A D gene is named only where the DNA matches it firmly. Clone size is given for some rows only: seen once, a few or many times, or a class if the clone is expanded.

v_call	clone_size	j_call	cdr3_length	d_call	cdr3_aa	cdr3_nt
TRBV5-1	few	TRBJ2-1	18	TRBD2	CASSLVASGSFSYNEQFF	TGCGCCAGCAGCTTGGTGGCTAGCGGGAGTTTCTCCTACAATGAGCAGTTCTTC
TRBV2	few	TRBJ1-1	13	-	CASTTGPNTEAFF	TGTGCCAGCACCACAGGTCCGAACACTGAAGCTTTCTTT
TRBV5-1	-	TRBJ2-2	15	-	CASSLDSSNTGELFF	TGCGCCAGCAGCTTGGACAGCTCGAACACCGGGGAGCTGTTTTTT
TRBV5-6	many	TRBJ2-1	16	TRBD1	CASSYAGTVSYNEQFF	TGTGCCAGCAGCTATGCCGGGACAGTCTCCTACAATGAGCAGTTCTTC
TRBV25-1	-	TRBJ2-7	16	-	CASSETRTGYSSEQYF	TGTGCCAGCAGTGAAACGCGGACGGGATATTCCTCCGAGCAGTACTTC
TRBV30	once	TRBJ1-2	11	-	CAWSANYGYTF	TGTGCCTGGAGTGCGAACTATGGCTACACCTTC
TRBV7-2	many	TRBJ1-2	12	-	CASSLRQYGYTF	TGTGCCAGCAGCTTGAGACAGTATGGCTACACCTTC
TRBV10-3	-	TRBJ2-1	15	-	CAISESSGPNNEQFF	TGTGCCATCAGTGAATCCAGCGGGCCGAACAATGAGCAGTTCTTC
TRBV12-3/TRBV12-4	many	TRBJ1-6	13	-	CASISRWGAPLHF	TGTGCCAGCATCTCTAGGTGGGGGGCACCCCTCCACTTT
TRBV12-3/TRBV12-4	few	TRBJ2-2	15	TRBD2	CASRPLAGAPGELFF	TGTGCCAGCAGGCCCCTAGCGGGAGCCCCCGGGGAGCTGTTTTTT
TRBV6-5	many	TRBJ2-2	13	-	CASSYAGTGELFF	TGTGCCAGCAGTTACGCGGGAACCGGGGAGCTGTTTTTT
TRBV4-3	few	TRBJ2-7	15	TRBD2	CASSQVAGGLREQYF	TGCGCCAGCAGCCAAGTAGCGGGAGGATTACGGGAGCAGTACTTC
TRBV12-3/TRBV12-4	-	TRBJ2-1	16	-	CASSLGVLARTNEQFF	TGTGCCAGCAGTTTAGGGGTGCTTGCTCGCACCAATGAGCAGTTCTTC
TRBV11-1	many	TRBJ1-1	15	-	CASSLQRQKNTEAFF	TGTGCCAGCAGCCTACAGAGACAGAAGAACACTGAAGCTTTCTTT
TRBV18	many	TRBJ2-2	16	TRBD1	CASSPDPGQGTGELFF	TGTGCCAGCTCACCGGATCCGGGACAGGGTACCGGGGAGCTGTTTTTT
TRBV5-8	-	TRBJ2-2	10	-	CAREAGELFF	TGTGCCAGGGAGGCCGGGGAGCTGTTTTTT
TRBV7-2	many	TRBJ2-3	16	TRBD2	CASSSTSGSVSDTQYF	TGTGCCAGCAGCTCGACTAGCGGGAGTGTATCAGATACGCAGTATTTT
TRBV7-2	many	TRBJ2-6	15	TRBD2	CASSLREAGANVLTF	TGTGCCAGCAGCTTGCGGGAGGCCGGGGCCAACGTCCTGACTTTC
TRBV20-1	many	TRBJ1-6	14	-	CSARRQTEGSPLHF	TGCAGTGCTAGAAGACAGACGGAGGGTTCACCCCTCCACTTT
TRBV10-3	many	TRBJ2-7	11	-	CAIKTGYEQYF	TGTGCCATCAAGACAGGTTACGAGCAGTACTTC
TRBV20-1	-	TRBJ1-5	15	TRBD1	CSARDLGGGNQPQHF	TGCAGTGCTAGAGATTTAGGGGGCGGCAATCAGCCCCAGCATTTT
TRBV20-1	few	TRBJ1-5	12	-	CSATYRDQPQHF	TGCAGTGCAACTTATAGGGATCAGCCCCAGCATTTT
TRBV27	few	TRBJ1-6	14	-	CASSSGERNSPLHF	TGTGCCAGCAGTTCGGGGGAAAGAAATTCACCCCTCCACTTT
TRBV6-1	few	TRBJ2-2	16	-	CASSDSIGKNTGELFF	TGTGCCAGCAGTGATTCGATCGGGAAGAACACCGGGGAGCTGTTTTTT
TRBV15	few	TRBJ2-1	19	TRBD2	CATSRDLPTSGYGYNEQFF	TGTGCCACCAGCAGAGATCTCCCGACTAGCGGATATGGCTACAATGAGCAGTTCTTC
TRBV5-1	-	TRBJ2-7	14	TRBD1	CASSLWTGAYEQYF	TGCGCCAGCAGCTTGTGGACAGGAGCCTACGAGCAGTACTTC
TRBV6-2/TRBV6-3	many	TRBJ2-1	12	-	CASSLRIREQFF	TGTGCCAGCAGTCTCCGTATTAGAGAGCAGTTCTTC
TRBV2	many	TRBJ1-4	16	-	CAGGAPKTATGEKLFF	TGTGCCGGGGGGGCCCCAAAGACGGCAACTGGTGAAAAACTGTTTTTT
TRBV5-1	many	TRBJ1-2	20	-	CASSLGWRGPGLSYNYGYTF	TGCGCCAGCAGCTTGGGATGGCGTGGACCTGGCCTCTCTTATAACTATGGCTACACCTTC
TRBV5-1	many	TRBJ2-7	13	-	CASSSGAGAEQYF	TGCGCCAGCAGCTCCGGAGCCGGGGCCGAGCAGTACTTC
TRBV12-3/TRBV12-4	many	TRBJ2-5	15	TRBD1	CASSFGTGVQETQYF	TGTGCCAGCAGTTTCGGGACAGGGGTTCAAGAGACCCAGTACTTC
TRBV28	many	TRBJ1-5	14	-	CASSWGREGQPQHF	TGTGCCAGCAGTTGGGGAAGGGAAGGTCAGCCCCAGCATTTT
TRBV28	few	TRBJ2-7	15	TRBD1	CASSSWTGTADEQYF	TGTGCCAGCAGTTCTTGGACAGGGACGGCCGACGAGCAGTACTTC
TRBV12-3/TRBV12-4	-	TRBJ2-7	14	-	CASRPGIVSDEQYF	TGTGCCAGCAGACCGGGGATCGTAAGCGACGAGCAGTACTTC
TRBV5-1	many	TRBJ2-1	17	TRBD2	CASSFSPYGEREFEQFF	TGCGCCAGCAGCTTCTCTCCGTACGGCGAGCGGGAGTTTGAGCAGTTCTTC
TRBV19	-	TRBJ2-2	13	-	CASSTPPTGELFF	TGTGCCAGTAGTACACCTCCCACCGGGGAGCTGTTTTTT
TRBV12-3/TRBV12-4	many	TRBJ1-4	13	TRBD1	CATRQGAREKLFF	TGTGCCACCAGACAGGGGGCCCGTGAAAAACTGTTTTTT
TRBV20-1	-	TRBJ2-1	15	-	CSARDMRGDRNEQFF	TGCAGTGCTAGAGATATGAGGGGGGATAGGAATGAGCAGTTCTTC
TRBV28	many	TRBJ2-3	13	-	CASSYTGRDTQYF	TGTGCCAGCAGCTATACAGGGCGCGATACGCAGTATTTT
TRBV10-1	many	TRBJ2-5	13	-	CASSARGRTTQYF	TGCGCCAGCAGTGCTAGGGGAAGAACGACCCAGTACTTC
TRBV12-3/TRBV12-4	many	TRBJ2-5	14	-	CASSLIGSQETQYF	TGTGCCAGCAGTTTAATCGGCAGCCAAGAGACCCAGTACTTC
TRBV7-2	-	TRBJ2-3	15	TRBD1	CASRGQGPFTDTQYF	TGTGCCAGCAGGGGACAGGGACCCTTCACAGATACGCAGTATTTT
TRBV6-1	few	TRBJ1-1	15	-	CASSDPDRMNTEAFF	TGTGCCAGCAGTGATCCGGACAGAATGAACACTGAAGCTTTCTTT
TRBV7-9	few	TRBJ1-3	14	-	CASSTGYSGNTIYF	TGTGCCAGCAGCACGGGTTACTCTGGAAACACCATATATTTT
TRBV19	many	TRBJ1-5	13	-	CASSLNSNQPQHF	TGTGCCAGCAGCCTGAATAGCAATCAGCCCCAGCATTTT
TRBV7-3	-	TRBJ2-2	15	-	CASSTGTADNGELFF	TGTGCCAGCAGCACCGGGACGGCTGATAACGGGGAGCTGTTTTTT
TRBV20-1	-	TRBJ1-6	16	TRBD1	CSAEAIQGINNSPLHF	TGCAGTGCTGAAGCTATACAGGGGATCAATAATTCACCCCTCCACTTT
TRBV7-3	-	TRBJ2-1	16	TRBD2	CASSSPGLAEGNEQFF	TGTGCCAGCAGCTCCCCAGGGCTAGCGGAGGGTAATGAGCAGTTCTTC
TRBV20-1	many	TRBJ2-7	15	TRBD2	CSATQGGTRRYEQYF	TGCAGTGCCACTCAGGGTGGGACTAGACGCTACGAGCAGTACTTC
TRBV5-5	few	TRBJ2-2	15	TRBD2	CASRKGLEPTGELFF	TGTGCCAGCAGAAAGGGACTAGAGCCAACCGGGGAGCTGTTTTTT
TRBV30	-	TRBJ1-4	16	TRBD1	CAWSVLPGQGDEKLFF	TGTGCCTGGAGTGTACTTCCCGGACAGGGTGATGAAAAACTGTTTTTT
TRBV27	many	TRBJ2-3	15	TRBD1	CASAGRQGSTDTQYF	TGTGCCAGCGCAGGGCGACAGGGGAGCACAGATACGCAGTATTTT
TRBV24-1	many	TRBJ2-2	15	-	CATMGQGKNTGELFF	TGTGCCACCATGGGGCAGGGGAAGAACACCGGGGAGCTGTTTTTT
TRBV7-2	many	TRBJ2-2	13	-	CASSLVQNGELFF	TGTGCCAGCAGCTTAGTCCAAAACGGGGAGCTGTTTTTT
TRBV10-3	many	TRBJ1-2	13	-	CAIRADTPYGYTF	TGTGCCATCAGGGCTGACACTCCCTATGGCTACACCTTC
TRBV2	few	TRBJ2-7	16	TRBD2	CASRADSGRAPYEQYF	TGTGCCAGCAGGGCTGATAGCGGGAGGGCCCCCTACGAGCAGTACTTC
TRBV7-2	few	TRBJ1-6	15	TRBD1	CASSLAGTDNSPLHF	TGTGCCAGCAGCTTAGCTGGGACAGATAATTCACCCCTCCACTTT